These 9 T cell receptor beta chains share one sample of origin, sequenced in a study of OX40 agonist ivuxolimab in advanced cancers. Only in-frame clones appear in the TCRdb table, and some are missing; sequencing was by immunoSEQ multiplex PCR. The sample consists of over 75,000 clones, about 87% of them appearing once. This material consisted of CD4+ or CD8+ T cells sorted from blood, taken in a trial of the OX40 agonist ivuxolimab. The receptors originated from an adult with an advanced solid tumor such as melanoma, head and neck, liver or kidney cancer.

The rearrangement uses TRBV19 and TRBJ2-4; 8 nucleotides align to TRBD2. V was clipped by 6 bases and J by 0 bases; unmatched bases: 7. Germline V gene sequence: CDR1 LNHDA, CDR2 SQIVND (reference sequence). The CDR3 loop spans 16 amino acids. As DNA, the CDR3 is TGTGCCAGTAGCGGGAGGGCTCTACTAGCCAAAAACATTCAGTACTTC. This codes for CASSGRALLAKNIQYF.

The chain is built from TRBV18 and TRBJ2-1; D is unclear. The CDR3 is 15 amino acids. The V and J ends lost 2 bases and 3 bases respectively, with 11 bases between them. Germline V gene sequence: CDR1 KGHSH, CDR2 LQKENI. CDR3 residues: CASSPSPGNYNEQFF. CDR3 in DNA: TGTGCCAGCTCACCATCCCCAGGCAACTACAATGAGCAGTTCTTC.

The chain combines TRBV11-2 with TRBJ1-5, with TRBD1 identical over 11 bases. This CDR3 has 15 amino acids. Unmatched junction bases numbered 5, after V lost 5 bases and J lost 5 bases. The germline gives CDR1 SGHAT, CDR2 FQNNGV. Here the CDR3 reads CASSLRDRGYQPQHF. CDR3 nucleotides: TGTGCCAGCAGCCTCCGGGACAGGGGGTATCAGCCCCAGCATTTT.

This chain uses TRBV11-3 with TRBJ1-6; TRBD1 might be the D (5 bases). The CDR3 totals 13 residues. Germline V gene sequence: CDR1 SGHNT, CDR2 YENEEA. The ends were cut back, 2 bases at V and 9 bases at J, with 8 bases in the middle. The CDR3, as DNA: TGTGCCAGCAGCTTACAGGGACCTTCACCCCTCCACTTT. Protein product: CASSLQGPSPLHF.

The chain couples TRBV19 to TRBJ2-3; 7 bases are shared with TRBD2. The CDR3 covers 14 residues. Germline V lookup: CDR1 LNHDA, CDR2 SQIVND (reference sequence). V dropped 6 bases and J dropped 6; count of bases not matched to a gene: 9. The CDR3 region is CASSQTAGADTQYF. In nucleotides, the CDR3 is TGTGCCAGTAGCCAGACTGCGGGAGCTGATACGCAGTATTTT.

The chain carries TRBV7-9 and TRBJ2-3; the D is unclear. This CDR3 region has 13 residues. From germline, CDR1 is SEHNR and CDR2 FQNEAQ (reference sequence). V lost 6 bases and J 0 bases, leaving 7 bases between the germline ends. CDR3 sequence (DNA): TGTGCCAGCAGATTTCTAAGCACAGATACGCAGTATTTT. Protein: CASRFLSTDTQYF.

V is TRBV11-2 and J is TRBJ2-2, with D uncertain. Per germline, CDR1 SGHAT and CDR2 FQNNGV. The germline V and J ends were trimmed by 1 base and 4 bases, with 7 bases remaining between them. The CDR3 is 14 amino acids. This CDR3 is CASSLARSTGELFF. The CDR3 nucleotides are TGTGCCAGCAGCTTAGCCCGTAGCACCGGGGAGCTGTTTTTT. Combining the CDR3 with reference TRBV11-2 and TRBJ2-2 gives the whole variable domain EAGVAQSPRYKIIEKRQSVAFWCNPISGHATLYWYQQILGQGPKLLIQFQNNGVVDDSQLPKDRFSAERLKGVDSTLKIQPAKLEDSAVYLCASSLARSTGELFFGEGSRLTVL.

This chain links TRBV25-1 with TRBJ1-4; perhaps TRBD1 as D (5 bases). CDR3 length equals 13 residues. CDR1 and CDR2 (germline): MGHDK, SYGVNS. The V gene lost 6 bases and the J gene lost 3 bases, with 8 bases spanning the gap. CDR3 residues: CASRGGANEKLFF. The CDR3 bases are TGTGCCAGCAGGGGGGGAGCTAATGAAAAACTGTTTTTT.

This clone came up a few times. CDR3 loop: CASSHNGRGIYYNEQFF. CDR3 bases: TGTGCCAGCTCTCATAACGGGAGGGGTATTTACTACAATGAGCAGTTCTTC. The chain combines TRBV21-1 with TRBJ2-1; TRBD2 is the table's D call and was not checked against the DNA. TRBV21-1 is marked as a pseudogene. This CDR3 region has 17 residues.